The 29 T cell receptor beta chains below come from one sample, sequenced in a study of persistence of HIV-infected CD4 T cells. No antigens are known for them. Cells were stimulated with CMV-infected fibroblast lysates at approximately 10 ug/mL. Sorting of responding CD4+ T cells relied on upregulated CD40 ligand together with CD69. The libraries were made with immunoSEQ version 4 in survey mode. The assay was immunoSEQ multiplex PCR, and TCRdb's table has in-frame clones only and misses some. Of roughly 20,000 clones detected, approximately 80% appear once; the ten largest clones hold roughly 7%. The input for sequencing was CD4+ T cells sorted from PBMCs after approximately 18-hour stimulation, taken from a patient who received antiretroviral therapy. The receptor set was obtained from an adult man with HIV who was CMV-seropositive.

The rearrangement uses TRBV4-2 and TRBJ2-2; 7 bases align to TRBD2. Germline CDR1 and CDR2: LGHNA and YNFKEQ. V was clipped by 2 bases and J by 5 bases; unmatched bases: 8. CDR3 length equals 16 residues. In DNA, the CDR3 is TGTGCCAGCAGCCAAAACGAGCGGGGAGCAACCGGGGAGCTGTTTTTT. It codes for CASSQNERGATGELFF.

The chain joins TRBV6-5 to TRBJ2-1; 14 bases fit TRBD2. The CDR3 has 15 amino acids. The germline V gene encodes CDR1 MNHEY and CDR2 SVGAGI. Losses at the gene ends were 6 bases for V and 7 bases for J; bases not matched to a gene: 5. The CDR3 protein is CASSRTSGGRNEQFF. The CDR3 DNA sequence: TGTGCCAGCAGCCGGACTAGCGGGGGGAGGAATGAGCAGTTCTTC.

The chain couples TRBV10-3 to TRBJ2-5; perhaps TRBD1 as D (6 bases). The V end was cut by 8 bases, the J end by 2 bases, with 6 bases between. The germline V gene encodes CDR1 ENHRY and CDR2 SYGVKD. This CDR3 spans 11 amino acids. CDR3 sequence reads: CAIGQQETQYF. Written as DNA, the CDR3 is TGTGCCATCGGACAGCAAGAGACCCAGTACTTC.

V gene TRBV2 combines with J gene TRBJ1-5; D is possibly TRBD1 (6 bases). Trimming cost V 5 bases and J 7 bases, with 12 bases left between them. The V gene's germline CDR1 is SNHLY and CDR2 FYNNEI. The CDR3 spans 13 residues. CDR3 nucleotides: TGTGCCAGCAGTTCCGACAGGAGACAGCCCCAGCATTTT. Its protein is CASSSDRRQPQHF.

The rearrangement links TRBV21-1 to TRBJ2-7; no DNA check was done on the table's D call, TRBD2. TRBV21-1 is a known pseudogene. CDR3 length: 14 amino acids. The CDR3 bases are TGTGCCAGCAGCGGGAGGACGCCTGTCTTGGAGCAGTACTTC. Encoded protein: CASSGRTPVLEQYF.

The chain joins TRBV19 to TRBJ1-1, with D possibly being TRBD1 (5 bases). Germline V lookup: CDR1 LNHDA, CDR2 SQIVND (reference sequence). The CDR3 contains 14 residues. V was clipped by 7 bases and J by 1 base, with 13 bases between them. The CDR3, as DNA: TGTGCCAGTACTACAGGTCGACCGAACACTGAAGCTTTCTTT. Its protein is CASTTGRPNTEAFF.

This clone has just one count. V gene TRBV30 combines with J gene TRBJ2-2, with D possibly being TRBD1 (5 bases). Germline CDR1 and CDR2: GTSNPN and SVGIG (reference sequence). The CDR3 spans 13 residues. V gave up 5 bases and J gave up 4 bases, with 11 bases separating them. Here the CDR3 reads CAWARQSTGELFF. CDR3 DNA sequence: TGTGCCTGGGCCCGACAGTCCACCGGGGAGCTGTTTTTT.

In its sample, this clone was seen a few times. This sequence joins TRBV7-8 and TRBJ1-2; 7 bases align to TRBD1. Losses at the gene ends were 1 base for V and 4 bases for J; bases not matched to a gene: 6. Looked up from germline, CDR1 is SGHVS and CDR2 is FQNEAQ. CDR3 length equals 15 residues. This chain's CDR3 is CASSLGQGGGYGYTF. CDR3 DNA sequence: TGTGCCAGCAGCTTAGGGCAGGGGGGAGGCTATGGCTACACCTTC.

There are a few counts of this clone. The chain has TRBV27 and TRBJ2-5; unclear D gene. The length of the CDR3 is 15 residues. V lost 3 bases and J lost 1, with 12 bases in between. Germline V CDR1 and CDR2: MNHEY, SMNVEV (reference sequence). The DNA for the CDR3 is TGTGCCAGCAGTTTTCACGCCATCTCCCAAGAGACCCAGTACTTC. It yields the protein CASSFHAISQETQYF.

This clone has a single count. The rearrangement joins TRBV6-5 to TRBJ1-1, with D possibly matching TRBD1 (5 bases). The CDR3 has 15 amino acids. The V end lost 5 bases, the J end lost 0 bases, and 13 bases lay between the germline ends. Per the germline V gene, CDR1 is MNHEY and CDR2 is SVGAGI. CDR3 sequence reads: CASSPYRRMNTEAFF. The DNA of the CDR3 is TGTGCCAGCAGTCCGTACAGGCGAATGAACACTGAAGCTTTCTTT.

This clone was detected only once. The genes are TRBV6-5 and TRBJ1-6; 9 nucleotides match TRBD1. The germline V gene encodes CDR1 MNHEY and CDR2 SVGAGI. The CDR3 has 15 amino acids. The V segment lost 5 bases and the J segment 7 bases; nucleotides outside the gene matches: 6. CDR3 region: CASSRDRAWNSPLHF. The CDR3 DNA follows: TGTGCCAGCAGTCGGGACAGGGCGTGGAATTCACCCCTCCACTTT.

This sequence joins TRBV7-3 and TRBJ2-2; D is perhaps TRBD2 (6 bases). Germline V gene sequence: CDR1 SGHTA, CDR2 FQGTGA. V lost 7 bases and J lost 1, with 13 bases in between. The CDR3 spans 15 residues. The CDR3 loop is CASKRTGENTGELFF. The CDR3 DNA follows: TGTGCCAGCAAGAGGACGGGGGAGAACACCGGGGAGCTGTTTTTT.

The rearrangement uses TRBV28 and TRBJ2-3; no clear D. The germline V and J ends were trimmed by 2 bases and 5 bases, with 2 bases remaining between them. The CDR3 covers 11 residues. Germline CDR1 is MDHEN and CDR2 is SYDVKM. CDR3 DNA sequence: TGTGCCAGCAGTTTAATAGATACGCAGTATTTT. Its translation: CASSLIDTQYF. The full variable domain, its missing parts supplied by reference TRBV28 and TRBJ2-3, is DVKVTQSSRYLVKRTGEKVFLECVQDMDHENMFWYRQDPGLGLRLIYFSYDVKMKEKGDIPEGYSVSREKKERFSLILESASTNQTSMYLCASSLIDTQYFGPGTRLTVL.

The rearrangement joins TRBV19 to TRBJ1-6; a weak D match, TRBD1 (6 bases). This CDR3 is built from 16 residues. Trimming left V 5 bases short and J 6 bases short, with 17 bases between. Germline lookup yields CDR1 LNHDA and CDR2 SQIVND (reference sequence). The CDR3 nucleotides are TGTGCCAGTAGTGCCGCAGGGGTTATTAGTAATTCACCCCTCCACTTT. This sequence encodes CASSAAGVISNSPLHF. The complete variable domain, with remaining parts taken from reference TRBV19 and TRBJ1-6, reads DGGITQSPKYLFRKEGQNVTLSCEQNLNHDAMYWYRQDPGQGLRLIYYSQIVNDFQKGDIAEGYSVSREKKESFPLTVTSAQKNPTAFYLCASSAAGVISNSPLHFGNGTRLTVT.

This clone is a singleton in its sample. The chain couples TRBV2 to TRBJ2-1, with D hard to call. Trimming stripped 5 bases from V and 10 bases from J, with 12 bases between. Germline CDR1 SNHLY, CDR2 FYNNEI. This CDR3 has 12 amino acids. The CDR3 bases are TGTGCCAGCAGTCTTATGGTTTCGGAGCAGTTCTTC. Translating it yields CASSLMVSEQFF.

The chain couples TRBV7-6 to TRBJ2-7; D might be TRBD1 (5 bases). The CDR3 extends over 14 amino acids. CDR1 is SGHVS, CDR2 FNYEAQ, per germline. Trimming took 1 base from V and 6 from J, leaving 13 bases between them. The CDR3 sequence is CASSLGQPSGEQYF. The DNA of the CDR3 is TGTGCCAGCAGCTTAGGACAGCCTTCCGGCGAGCAGTACTTC.

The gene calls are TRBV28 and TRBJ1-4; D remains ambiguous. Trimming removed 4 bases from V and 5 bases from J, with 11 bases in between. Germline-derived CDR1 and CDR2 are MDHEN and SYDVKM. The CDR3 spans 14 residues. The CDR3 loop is CASSSRASNEKLFF. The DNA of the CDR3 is TGTGCCAGCAGTTCCCGGGCCTCCAATGAAAAACTGTTTTTT.

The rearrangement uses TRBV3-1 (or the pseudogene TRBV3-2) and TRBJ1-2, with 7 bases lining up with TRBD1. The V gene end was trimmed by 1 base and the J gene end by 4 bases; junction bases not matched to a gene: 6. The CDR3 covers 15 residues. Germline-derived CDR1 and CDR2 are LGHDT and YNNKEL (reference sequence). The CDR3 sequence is CASSQVEGAGYGYTF. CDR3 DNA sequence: TGTGCCAGCAGCCAAGTGGAGGGGGCAGGCTATGGCTACACCTTC.

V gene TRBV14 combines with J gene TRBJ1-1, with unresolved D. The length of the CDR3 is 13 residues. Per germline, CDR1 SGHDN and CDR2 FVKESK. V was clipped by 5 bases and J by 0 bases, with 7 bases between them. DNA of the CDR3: TGTGCCAGCAGCGCACAGATGAACACTGAAGCTTTCTTT. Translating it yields CASSAQMNTEAFF.

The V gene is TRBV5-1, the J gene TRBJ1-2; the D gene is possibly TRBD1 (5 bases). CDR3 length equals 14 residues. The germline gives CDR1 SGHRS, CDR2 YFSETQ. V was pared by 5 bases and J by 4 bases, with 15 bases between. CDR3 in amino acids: CASSLTQGAYGYTF. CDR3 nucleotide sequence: TGCGCCAGCAGTTTAACCCAGGGAGCCTATGGCTACACCTTC.

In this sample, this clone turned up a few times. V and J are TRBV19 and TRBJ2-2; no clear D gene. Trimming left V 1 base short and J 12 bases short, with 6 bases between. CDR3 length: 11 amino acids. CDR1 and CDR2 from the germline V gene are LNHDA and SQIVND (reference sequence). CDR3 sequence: CASSIALKLFF. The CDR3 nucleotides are TGTGCCAGTAGTATAGCCCTTAAGCTGTTTTTT.

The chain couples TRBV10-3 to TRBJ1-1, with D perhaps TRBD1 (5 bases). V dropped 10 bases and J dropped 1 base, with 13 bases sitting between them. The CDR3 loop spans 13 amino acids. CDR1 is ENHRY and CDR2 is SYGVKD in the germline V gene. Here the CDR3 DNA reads TGTGCCACACTAGGAGGGACGAACACTGAAGCTTTCTTT. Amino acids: CATLGGTNTEAFF.

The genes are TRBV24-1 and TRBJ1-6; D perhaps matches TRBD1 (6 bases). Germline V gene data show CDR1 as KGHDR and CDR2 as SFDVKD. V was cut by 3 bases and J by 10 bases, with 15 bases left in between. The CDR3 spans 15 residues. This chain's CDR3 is CATSDNRELRSPLHF. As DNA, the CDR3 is TGTGCCACCAGTGATAACAGGGAATTAAGGTCACCCCTCCACTTT.

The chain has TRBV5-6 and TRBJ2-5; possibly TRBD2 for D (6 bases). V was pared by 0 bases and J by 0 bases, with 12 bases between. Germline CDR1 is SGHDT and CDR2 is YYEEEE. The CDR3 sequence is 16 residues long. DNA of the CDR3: TGTGCCAGCAGCTTGGGACTGGGAGGCGACCAAGAGACCCAGTACTTC. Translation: CASSLGLGGDQETQYF.

For the CDR3, the DNA is TGTGCCAGCACCCCTCGGGGACAGGGGGGCACTGAAGCTTTCTTT. As protein: CASTPRGQGGTEAFF. This rearrangement joins TRBV6-6 to TRBJ1-1, with 11 positions matching TRBD1. The V gene's germline CDR1 is MNHNY and CDR2 SVGAGI (reference sequence). The CDR3 loop spans 15 amino acids. Unmatched junction bases numbered 8, after V lost 7 bases and J lost 4 bases.

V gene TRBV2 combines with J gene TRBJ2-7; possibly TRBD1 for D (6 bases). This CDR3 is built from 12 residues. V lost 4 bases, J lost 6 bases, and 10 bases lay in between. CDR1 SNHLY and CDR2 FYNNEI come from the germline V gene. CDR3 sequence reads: CASSAGGLEQYF. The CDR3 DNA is TGTGCCAGCAGTGCTGGGGGCCTCGAGCAGTACTTC. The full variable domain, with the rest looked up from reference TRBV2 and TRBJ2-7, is EPEVTQTPSHQVTQMGQEVILRCVPISNHLYFYWYRQILGQKVEFLVSFYNNEISEKSEIFDDQFSVERPDGSNFTLKIRSTKLEDSAMYFCASSAGGLEQYFGPGTRLTVT.

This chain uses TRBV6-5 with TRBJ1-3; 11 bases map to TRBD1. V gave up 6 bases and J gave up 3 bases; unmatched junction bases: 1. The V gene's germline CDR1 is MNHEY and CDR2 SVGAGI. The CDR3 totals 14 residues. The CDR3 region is CASRDRGHGNTIYF. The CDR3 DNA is TGTGCCAGCAGGGACAGGGGGCATGGAAACACCATATATTTT.

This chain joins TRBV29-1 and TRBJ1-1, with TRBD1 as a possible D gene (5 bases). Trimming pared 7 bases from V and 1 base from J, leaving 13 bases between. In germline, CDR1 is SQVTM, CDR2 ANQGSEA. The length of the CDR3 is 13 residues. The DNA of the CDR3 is TGCAGCGCCTCAGGGTGGACGAACACTGAAGCTTTCTTT. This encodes CSASGWTNTEAFF.

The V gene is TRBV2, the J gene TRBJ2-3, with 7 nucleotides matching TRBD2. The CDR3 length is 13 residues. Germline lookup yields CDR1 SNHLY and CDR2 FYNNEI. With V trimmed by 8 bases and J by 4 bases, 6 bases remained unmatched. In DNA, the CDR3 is TGTGCCAGCGCTGGGAGGGTGGCAGATACGCAGTATTTT. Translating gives CASAGRVADTQYF. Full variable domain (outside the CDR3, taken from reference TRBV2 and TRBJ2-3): EPEVTQTPSHQVTQMGQEVILRCVPISNHLYFYWYRQILGQKVEFLVSFYNNEISEKSEIFDDQFSVERPDGSNFTLKIRSTKLEDSAMYFCASAGRVADTQYFGPGTRLTVL.